Sequencing of this T cell receptor beta chain was carried out in a study of T cell responses to AZD1222 COVID-19 vaccine. Method: immunoSEQ multiplex PCR; TCRdb's copy keeps in-frame clones and lacks some. Of approximately 130,000 clones listed, around 90% are singletons. The sample in question was peripheral blood, obtained 28 days after the second AZD1222 dose. This TCR derives from an adult who received the AZD1222 COVID-19 vaccine.

CDR3 sequence (DNA): TGTGCCAGCAGCCAACTAGCGGGAGTCGGCAATGAGCAGTTCTTC. Translation gives CASSQLAGVGNEQFF. V usage is TRBV3-1 (or the pseudogene TRBV3-2) and J usage is TRBJ2-1; 10 bases agree with TRBD2. The CDR3 sequence is 15 residues long. Germline V gives CDR1 LGHDT, CDR2 YNNKEL (reference sequence). V dropped 2 bases and J dropped 6; count of bases not matched to a gene: 4.